The 8 T cell receptor beta chains below all came from one sample that was sequenced in a study of T-cell reconstitution after alpha-beta-depleted transplantation in children. The TCRbeta library was prepared with unique molecular identifiers. A single record per CDR3 protein comes from TCRdb applying MiXCR to the PCR reads. The sample carries a few hundred thousand distinct CDR3 sequences, 25% to 30% recorded once. The specimen was PBMCs, collected before TCRalphabeta/CD19-depleted stem cell transplant. The receptors were sampled from a boy under two years old with Wiskott-Aldrich syndrome, due to receive a stem cell transplant.

The table lists this clonotype with a few counts. V and J are TRBV27 and TRBJ2-7; D perhaps matches TRBD1 (7 bases). V gave up 6 bases and J gave up 3 bases, with 9 bases separating them. CDR3 length: 12 residues. The germline V gene has CDR1 MNHEY and CDR2 SMNVEV (reference sequence). CDR3 nucleotides: TGTGCCAGCAGCAGGGGGGACTACGAGCAGTACTTC. Encoded protein: CASSRGDYEQYF.

The chain has TRBV20-1 and TRBJ1-5; 7 bases line up with TRBD1. The CDR3 covers 15 residues. Trimming removed 5 bases from V and 1 base from J; junction bases left unmatched: 8. Germline V CDR1 and CDR2: DFQATT, SNEGSKA (reference sequence). The CDR3 nucleotides read TGCAGTGCTCCGCACAGGGGACTAAGCAATCAGCCCCAGCATTTT. Residues: CSAPHRGLSNQPQHF.

The CDR3 is CASSFPGLAGEGTGELFF. The CDR3 nucleotides read TGTGCCAGCAGTTTCCCGGGACTAGCGGGAGAGGGCACCGGGGAGCTGTTTTTT. The rearrangement uses TRBV28 and TRBJ2-2; TRBD2 agrees at 14 bases. The germline V gene encodes CDR1 MDHEN and CDR2 SYDVKM. Losses at the gene ends were 3 bases for V and 4 bases for J; bases not matched to a gene: 7. There are 18 residues in the CDR3.

Regarding this clonotype: One junction end disagrees with the germline gene, perhaps due to a read error. The chain recombines TRBV28 with TRBJ2-6, with D perhaps TRBD1 (5 bases). This CDR3 region has 15 residues. From germline, CDR1 is MDHEN and CDR2 SYDVKM. Here the CDR3 DNA reads TGTGCCAGCAGCGAGATAAGCTCTGGGGCCAACGGCCTGACTTTC. As protein: CASSEISSGANGLTF.

The rearrangement links TRBV6-2 or TRBV6-3 to TRBJ2-4; 10 nucleotides agree with TRBD2. Losses at the gene ends were 4 bases for V and 10 bases for J; bases not matched to a gene: 19. Germline loops: CDR1 MNHEY, CDR2 SVGEGT. This CDR3 contains 18 residues. Written as DNA, the CDR3 is TGTGCCAGCAGTTCCCTTCCAAATAGCGGGAGGCCCCGTTTTATTCAGTACTTC. Translated, it gives CASSSLPNSGRPRFIQYF.

In regard to this clonotype: At one of its ends the junction is not consistent with the germline gene, which may arise from a read error. The chain carries TRBV7-9 and TRBJ2-3; TRBD2 might be the D (6 bases). CDR3 length equals 14 residues. Germline CDR1 is SEHNR and CDR2 is FQNEAQ (reference sequence). This CDR3 reads CASSLGVGEDTQYF. The CDR3 nucleotides read TGTGCCAGCAGCTTAGGGGTAGGGGAGGATACTCAGTATTTT.

This clonotype was observed a few times. The V call is TRBV5-1, the J call TRBJ1-4, with 7 nucleotides matching TRBD1. The CDR3 sequence is 14 residues long. Germline CDR1 is SGHRS and CDR2 is YFSETQ. The J segment lost 8 bases and the V segment lost 4 bases, leaving 8 bases of the junction unmatched. CDR3 nucleotides: TGCGCCAGCAGCGGCGGGACAGAAGGCGAAAAACTGTTTTTT. Its protein is CASSGGTEGEKLFF.

This clonotype was seen more than once but under ten times. The chain has TRBV2 and TRBJ2-7, with D tentatively TRBD1 (6 bases). The CDR3 contains 12 residues. CDR1 is SNHLY, CDR2 FYNNEI, per germline. The V and J ends lost 5 bases and 6 bases respectively, with 11 bases between them. CDR3 nucleotides: TGTGCCAGCAGTAACCAGGGGCTCGAGCAGTACTTC. It encodes CASSNQGLEQYF. The variable domain in full, with the rest retrieved from reference TRBV2 and TRBJ2-7, is EPEVTQTPSHQVTQMGQEVILRCVPISNHLYFYWYRQILGQKVEFLVSFYNNEISEKSEIFDDQFSVERPDGSNFTLKIRSTKLEDSAMYFCASSNQGLEQYFGPGTRLTVT.